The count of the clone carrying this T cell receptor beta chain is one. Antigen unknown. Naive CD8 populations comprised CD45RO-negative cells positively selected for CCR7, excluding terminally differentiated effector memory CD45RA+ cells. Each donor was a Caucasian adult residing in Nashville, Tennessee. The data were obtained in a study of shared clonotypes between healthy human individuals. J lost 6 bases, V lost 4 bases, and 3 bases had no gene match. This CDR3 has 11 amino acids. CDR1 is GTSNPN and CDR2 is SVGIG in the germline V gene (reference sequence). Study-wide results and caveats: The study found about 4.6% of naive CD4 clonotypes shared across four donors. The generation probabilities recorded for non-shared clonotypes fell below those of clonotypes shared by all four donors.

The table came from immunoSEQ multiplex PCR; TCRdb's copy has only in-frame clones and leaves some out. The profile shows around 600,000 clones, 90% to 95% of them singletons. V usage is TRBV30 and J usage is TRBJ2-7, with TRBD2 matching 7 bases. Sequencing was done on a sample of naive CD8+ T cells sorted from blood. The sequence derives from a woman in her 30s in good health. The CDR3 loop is CAWKGGVEQYF. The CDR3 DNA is TGTGCCTGGAAGGGAGGGGTCGAGCAGTACTTC.